This T cell receptor beta chain was recorded in a study of cytomegalovirus exposure and HLA in healthy donors. Comments on this clone: Its specificity is not known.

CDR1 MNHEY and CDR2 SMNVEV come from the germline V gene (reference sequence). After removal of 3 bases from V and 1 base from J, the junction contained 14 bases not matched to a gene. The CDR3 contains 18 residues. Notes on the study in general: A few of the chains that were CMV-associated were confirmed in vitro to be specific for CMV antigens.

Vbeta (60) and Jbeta (13) primers were used in the PCR. Here immunoSEQ multiplex PCR was the method, and the copy in TCRdb shows in-frame clones only, minus some. Reported are approximately 180,000 clones; the ten largest clones contain almost 6.5%. The chain is built from TRBV27 and TRBJ1-1, with TRBD1 matching 7 bases. The receptor comes from a man aged 30 to 45 in good health and CMV-seronegative. The material sequenced was PBMCs. The CDR3 region is CASSFRDRAPLGNTEAFF. The CDR3, as DNA: TGTGCCAGCAGTTTCCGGGACAGAGCTCCCCTAGGGAACACTGAAGCTTTCTTT.